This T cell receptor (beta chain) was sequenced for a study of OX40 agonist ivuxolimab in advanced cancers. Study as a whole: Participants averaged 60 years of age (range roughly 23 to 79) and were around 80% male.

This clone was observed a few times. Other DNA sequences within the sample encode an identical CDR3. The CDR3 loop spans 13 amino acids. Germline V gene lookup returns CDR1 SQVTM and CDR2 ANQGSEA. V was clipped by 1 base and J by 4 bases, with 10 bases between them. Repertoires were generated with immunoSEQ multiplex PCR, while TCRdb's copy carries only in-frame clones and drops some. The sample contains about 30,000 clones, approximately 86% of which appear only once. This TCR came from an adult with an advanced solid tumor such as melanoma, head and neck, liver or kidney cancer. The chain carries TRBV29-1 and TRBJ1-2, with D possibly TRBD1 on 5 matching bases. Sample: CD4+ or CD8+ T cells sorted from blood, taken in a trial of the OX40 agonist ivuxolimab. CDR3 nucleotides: TGCAGCGTTGAAGTGCAGGGAGCCTATGGCTACACCTTC. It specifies CSVEVQGAYGYTF. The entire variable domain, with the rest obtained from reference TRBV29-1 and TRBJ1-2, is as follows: SAVISQKPSRDICQRGTSLTIQCQVDSQVTMMFWYRQQPGQSLTLIATANQGSEATYESGFVIDKFPISRPNLTFSTLTVSNMSPEDSSIYLCSVEVQGAYGYTFGSGTRLTVV.